This T cell receptor (beta chain) was retrieved from a study of blood T cell repertoires in COVID-19. Under the authors' procedure: By means of reference gene primer amplification, nucleated cell counts were estimated. Produced via immunoSEQ multiplex PCR; TCRdb's table is partial and in-frame only. V and J calls and clone size are copied from that table; D and trimming were computed from the DNA. The table includes under 200,000 clones, approximately 81% detected once. Trimming stripped 0 bases from V and 4 bases from J, with 13 bases between. CDR1 and CDR2 from the germline V gene are SGHRS and YFSETQ. The CDR3 covers 15 residues.

Sequencing was done on a sample of peripheral blood. V gene TRBV5-1 combines with J gene TRBJ1-1, with a weak D call TRBD1 (5 bases). The origin of this receptor is a woman aged 70-85 years with COVID-19, enrolled during active disease. CDR3 in amino acids: CASSLEPTGVTEAFF. CDR3 DNA sequence: TGCGCCAGCAGCTTGGAACCCACGGGGGTCACTGAAGCTTTCTTT. The full variable domain, its missing parts supplied by reference TRBV5-1 and TRBJ1-1, is KAGVTQTPRYLIKTRGQQVTLSCSPISGHRSVSWYQQTPGQGLQFLFEYFSETQRNKGNFPGRFSGRQFSNSRSEMNVSTLELGDSALYLCASSLEPTGVTEAFFGQGTRLTVV.